These 17 T cell receptor beta chains originate from one sample sequenced in a study of T cell responses to AZD1222 COVID-19 vaccine. Libraries were prepared by immunoSEQ multiplex PCR; TCRdb keeps only in-frame clonotypes and omits some of them. Found here are some 280,000 clones, about 94% of them singletons; the top ten hold 0.55%. The sequences come from peripheral blood, collected 28 days after the second AZD1222 dose. Every receptor here comes from an adult who received the AZD1222 COVID-19 vaccine.

CDR3 region: CASSVLPGGPYEQYF. The CDR3 DNA is TGCGCCAGCAGCGTCCTTCCGGGGGGCCCCTACGAGCAGTACTTC. This rearrangement joins TRBV5-1 to TRBJ2-7; perhaps TRBD2 as D (7 bases). Germline loops: CDR1 SGHRS, CDR2 YFSETQ. The CDR3 runs to 15 residues. The V end lost 4 bases, the J end lost 2 bases, and 16 bases lay between the germline ends.

The gene calls are TRBV5-1 and TRBJ1-2, with D perhaps matching TRBD1 (6 bases). Trimming took off 0 bases at V and 10 bases at J, with 19 bases between the two ends. The germline V gene has CDR1 SGHRS and CDR2 YFSETQ. This CDR3 region has 15 residues. The CDR3 spells CASSLADRPDSLYTF. The CDR3 coding sequence is TGCGCCAGCAGCTTGGCCGATCGCCCGGACAGCCTCTACACCTTC.

V and J are TRBV20-1 and TRBJ2-7, with D unclear. The CDR3 sequence is 11 residues long. Trimming took 0 bases from V and 12 from J, leaving 12 bases between them. Germline CDR1 and CDR2: DFQATT and SNEGSKA (reference sequence). The CDR3 region is CSARDVGNPYF. CDR3 in DNA: TGCAGTGCTAGAGACGTAGGAAATCCGTACTTC.

This clone came up a few times. The chain uses TRBV19 and TRBJ2-7, with TRBD1 matching over 8 bases. V was clipped by 7 bases and J by 2 bases; unmatched bases: 7. The germline gives CDR1 LNHDA, CDR2 SQIVND (reference sequence). The CDR3 has 14 amino acids. CDR3 protein: CASKWGQEPYEQYF. The DNA of the CDR3 is TGTGCCAGTAAGTGGGGACAGGAGCCCTACGAGCAGTACTTC.

The sample holds one count of this clone. The gene calls are TRBV4-1 and TRBJ2-3; 16 positions match TRBD2. The J segment lost 5 bases and the V segment lost 2 bases, leaving 7 bases of the junction unmatched. CDR1 MGHRA and CDR2 YSYEKL come from the germline V gene. The CDR3 sequence is 18 residues long. CDR3 amino acids: CASSQSPGLAGGKDTQYF. CDR3 nucleotide sequence: TGCGCCAGCAGCCAATCTCCGGGACTAGCGGGAGGGAAAGATACGCAGTATTTT.

The chain is built from TRBV6-5 and TRBJ1-1; D remains ambiguous. V shed 2 bases and J shed 6 bases, with 7 bases lying between them. CDR3 length: 12 amino acids. Looked up from germline, CDR1 is MNHEY and CDR2 is SVGAGI. The CDR3, as DNA: TGTGCCAGCAGTTACGATGGCGCTGAAGCTTTCTTT. Encoded protein: CASSYDGAEAFF.

This clone appeared once. This rearrangement joins TRBV27 to TRBJ2-5, with 13 positions matching TRBD2. Germline CDR1 is MNHEY and CDR2 is SMNVEV (reference sequence). The CDR3 is 19 residues long. V was clipped by 6 bases and J by 1 base; unmatched bases: 14. The CDR3 nucleotides are TGTGCCAGCAGGCCCCACAGGACTAGCGGGGGAGGGGGCCAAGAGACCCAGTACTTC. Its translation: CASRPHRTSGGGGQETQYF.

This clone was detected once. This chain joins TRBV2 and TRBJ2-1, with D perhaps matching TRBD1 or TRBD2 (6 bases each). CDR3 length equals 15 residues. Trimming removed 6 bases from V and 2 bases from J, with 14 bases in between. From germline, CDR1 is SNHLY and CDR2 FYNNEI. The CDR3 sequence: CASSSLGGAYNEQFF. The CDR3 DNA reads as TGTGCCAGCAGCTCCTTGGGGGGCGCCTACAATGAGCAGTTCTTC.

This clone was seen a single time. The chain has TRBV5-4 and TRBJ2-1; 12 nucleotides line up with TRBD2. CDR1 and CDR2 (germline): SGHNT, YYREEE (reference sequence). J gave up 6 bases and V 4 bases, and 11 bases lay outside the gene matches. The CDR3 is made up of 17 amino acids. CDR3 DNA sequence: TGTGCCAGCAGCGGGTGGGTTACTAGCGGGGGGCCCAATGAGCAGTTCTTC. It specifies CASSGWVTSGGPNEQFF.

The genes are TRBV6-5 and TRBJ2-4; D is uncertain. The CDR3 is 12 residues long. Germline values: CDR1 MNHEY, CDR2 SVGAGI. V lost 8 bases and J 0 bases, leaving 5 bases between the germline ends. As DNA, the CDR3 is TGTGCCAGCGATGTAGCCAAAAACATTCAGTACTTC. It specifies CASDVAKNIQYF.

Only a few counts were recorded for this clone. The chain combines TRBV5-8 with TRBJ2-1; a possible D gene is TRBD2 (6 bases). Trimming removed 0 bases at V and 9 bases at J, with 10 bases between. CDR3 length: 13 amino acids. CDR1 and CDR2 (germline): SGHTS, YDEGEE. In nucleotides, the CDR3 is TGTGCCAGCAGCTTGGAGGGGAGGAGTGAGCAGTTCTTC. Translated, it gives CASSLEGRSEQFF.

The chain couples TRBV7-2 to TRBJ2-7, with 8 positions matching TRBD1. V shed 5 bases, J shed 2 bases, and the junction held 5 bases outside the gene matches. This CDR3 has 14 amino acids. CDR1 is SGHTA and CDR2 is FQGNSA in the germline V gene. CDR3 bases: TGTGCCAGCAGCGCGTCCAGGGGGCCCTACGAGCAGTACTTC. Its translation: CASSASRGPYEQYF.

This clone was detected once. The rearrangement joins TRBV9 to TRBJ2-2; possibly TRBD2 for D (5 bases). The germline V gene has CDR1 SGDLS and CDR2 YYNGEE. The CDR3 runs to 15 residues. V lost 0 bases, J lost 4 bases, and 10 bases lay in between. The CDR3 DNA reads TGTGCCAGCAGCGTAGGACGGGGTGGCACCGGGGAGCTGTTTTTT. Protein sequence: CASSVGRGGTGELFF.

The chain uses TRBV10-3 and TRBJ1-2; D gene ambiguous. Germline V gene sequence: CDR1 ENHRY, CDR2 SYGVKD. The CDR3 contains 14 residues. Trimming removed 0 bases at V and 4 bases at J, with 9 bases between. DNA of the CDR3: TGTGCCATCAGTGAGTCGAGAGGGTCCTATGGCTACACCTTC. Encoded protein: CAISESRGSYGYTF.

The gene calls are TRBV7-3 and TRBJ1-5, with TRBD1 as a possible D gene (5 bases). The CDR3 length is 16 residues. V lost 5 bases to trimming and J lost 7 bases, with 21 bases between them. CDR1 SGHTA and CDR2 FQGTGA come from the germline V gene. CDR3 loop: CASSLGTENCRQPQHF. CDR3 coding DNA: TGTGCCAGCAGCCTTGGGACCGAGAATTGTAGGCAGCCCCAGCATTTT.

V is TRBV2 and J is TRBJ1-6; 7 nucleotides line up with TRBD1. This CDR3 has 13 residues. Per the germline V gene, CDR1 is SNHLY and CDR2 is FYNNEI. Trimming at V came to 8 bases and at J to 5 bases, leaving 3 bases not matched to a gene. As DNA, the CDR3 is TGTGCCAGCGGCAGGGGGAATAATTCACCCCTCCACTTT. Translation: CASGRGNNSPLHF.

This sequence joins TRBV10-3 and TRBJ1-1; TRBD1 aligns across 9 bases. With 2 bases clipped from V and 3 bases from J, the junction kept 1 base outside the gene matches. Looked up from germline, CDR1 is ENHRY and CDR2 is SYGVKD. The CDR3 extends over 14 amino acids. Here the CDR3 reads CAISERDRDTEAFF. CDR3 nucleotide sequence: TGTGCCATCAGTGAGCGGGACAGGGACACTGAAGCTTTCTTT.